The clone carrying this T cell receptor beta chain was observed at least ten times. The time point was: pre-sensitization, week 0. Sample treatment: therapeutic diphenylcyclopropenone sensitization with weekly scalp DPC. Germline V gene sequence: CDR1 SNHLY, CDR2 FYNNEI. J lost 3 bases, V lost 11 bases, and 3 bases had no gene match. The length of the CDR3 is 11 residues. The sample is drawn from a study of human T cells and chemical hapten exposure. The wider study: The study traced per-sample TCR yield variation mainly to small differences in pooled library volumes.

In the study's own analysis: Sample TCR counts, which ranged from about 23,224 to 750,000, had a median of 95,638. TCRdb analysed the RACE reads with MiXCR anew, one entry per CDR3 protein. TCRdb's processing, not the authors' own work, is the source of the V and J calls. The sample lists about 87,000 distinct CDR3 sequences, around 9.5% occurring once. The source is a middle-aged woman with alopecia areata. Some clones in this sample may be carry-over from other donors' samples. This chain links TRBV2 with TRBJ2-7; the match to TRBD2 covers 8 bases. The starting material was whole blood, obtained in connection with sensitization to the hapten diphenylcyclopropenone (DPC). CDR3: CAGAGDYEQYF. The DNA for the CDR3 is TGTGCCGGAGCGGGGGACTACGAGCAGTACTTC.